The rows below give T cell receptor beta chains drawn from one sample of a study of shared T cell receptors in the human thymus. Clones were read by immunoSEQ multiplex PCR, and TCRdb kept only the in-frame ones, dropping some. Among roughly 410,000 clones listed, roughly 94% were seen once. The specimen sequenced was thymocytes. All receptors come from a human donor. Each CDR3 is given with its conserved first and last residue. D genes are given only for firm matches. Clone size is shown for a subset of rows, as once, few, many or a class of expanded clone.

d_gene,v_gene,len,abundance,j_gene,CDR3aa,CDR3nt
.,TRBV5-6,11,.,TRBJ2-1,CASSSFNEQFF,TGTGCCAGCAGTTCTTTCAATGAGCAGTTCTTC
.,TRBV7-9,17,.,TRBJ2-3,CASSLAVGVEPTDTQYF,TGTGCCAGCAGCTTAGCGGTCGGTGTAGAACCGACAGATACGCAGTATTTT
TRBD2,TRBV19,15,.,TRBJ2-3,CASKIGGASTDTQYF,TGTGCCAGTAAAATCGGGGGGGCTAGCACAGATACGCAGTATTTT
TRBD1,TRBV6-5,15,.,TRBJ1-6,CASSFRDRVNSPLHF,TGTGCCAGCAGTTTCCGGGACAGGGTTAATTCACCCCTCCACTTT
TRBD1,TRBV27,19,.,TRBJ1-2,CASRIQSTGQGQPNYGYTF,TGTGCCAGCAGAATTCAGAGCACGGGACAGGGACAACCTAACTATGGCTACACCTTC
.,TRBV15,13,.,TRBJ1-2,CATSSIYNYGYTF,TGTGCCACCAGCAGCATTTACAACTATGGCTACACCTTC
.,TRBV28,13,.,TRBJ2-7,CASARASSHEQYF,TGTGCCAGTGCTCGGGCTAGCTCCCACGAGCAGTACTTC
TRBD2,TRBV9,18,.,TRBJ2-1,CASSETGTSGNLYNEQFF,TGTGCCAGCAGTGAAACCGGGACTAGCGGGAACCTCTACAATGAGCAGTTCTTC
.,TRBV4-1,15,.,TRBJ1-2,CASSHRLYTNYGYTF,TGCGCCAGCAGCCACCGACTTTACACCAACTATGGCTACACCTTC
TRBD2,TRBV30,15,.,TRBJ2-3,CAWMTSGSIADTQYF,TGTGCCTGGATGACTAGCGGGAGTATCGCAGATACGCAGTATTTT
.,TRBV28,17,.,TRBJ1-4,CASSSTTQGASNEKLFF,TGTGCCAGCAGTTCCACTACCCAGGGAGCCTCTAATGAAAAACTGTTTTTT
.,TRBV5-1,14,.,TRBJ2-1,CASNERPAYNEQFF,TGCGCCAGCAACGAGCGGCCCGCCTACAATGAGCAGTTCTTC
.,TRBV5-4,15,.,TRBJ2-5,CASSRGIRVQETQYF,TGTGCCAGCAGCCGGGGAATAAGGGTACAAGAGACCCAGTACTTC
.,TRBV6-1,15,.,TRBJ2-7,CATSPTGGGYYEQYF,TGTGCCACTTCACCGACGGGCGGAGGCTACTACGAGCAGTACTTC
.,TRBV28,21,.,TRBJ2-2,CASSLCRPAGGVGPNTGELFF,TGTGCCAGCAGTTTATGCAGGCCAGCGGGTGGAGTCGGACCAAACACCGGGGAGCTGTTTTTT
.,TRBV19,15,once,TRBJ2-2,CASSIRGANTGELFF,TGTGCCAGTAGTATCAGGGGGGCTAACACCGGGGAGCTGTTTTTT
.,TRBV20-1,11,.,TRBJ1-1,CSAPGHTEAFF,TGCAGTGCTCCCGGACACACTGAAGCTTTCTTT
.,TRBV7-4,14,.,TRBJ1-1,CASSLAGGNTEAFF,TGTGCCAGCAGCTTAGCGGGCGGGAACACTGAAGCTTTCTTT
.,TRBV5-1,15,.,TRBJ2-1,CASSLWDNSYNEQFF,TGCGCCAGCAGCTTGTGGGACAACTCCTACAATGAGCAGTTCTTC
TRBD1,TRBV30,15,.,TRBJ2-2,CAWSVRAGGIGELFF,TGTGCCTGGAGTGTACGAGCAGGGGGCATCGGGGAGCTGTTTTTT
TRBD1,TRBV18,13,.,TRBJ1-2,CASSTGGDYGYTF,TGTGCCAGCTCAACAGGGGGAGACTATGGCTACACCTTC
.,TRBV29-1,15,.,TRBJ2-3,CSVAKSAEGEDTQYF,TGCAGCGTGGCTAAGTCGGCGGAGGGGGAGGATACGCAGTATTTT
.,TRBV6-5,13,.,TRBJ2-3,CASSYPTRDTQYF,TGTGCCAGCAGTTACCCTACTAGAGATACGCAGTATTTT
.,TRBV28,12,.,TRBJ2-1,CASGKSAREQFF,TGTGCCAGCGGGAAAAGCGCTCGGGAGCAGTTCTTC
.,TRBV13,13,few,TRBJ1-2,CASILRGTWGYTF,TGTGCCAGCATCCTAAGGGGGACATGGGGCTACACCTTC
.,TRBV2,16,.,TRBJ2-6,CASSSTRSSGANVLTF,TGTGCCAGCAGTTCGACACGAAGCTCTGGGGCCAACGTCCTGACTTTC
.,TRBV11-2,12,.,TRBJ2-7,CASSFPNYEQYF,TGTGCCAGCAGCTTCCCGAACTACGAGCAGTACTTC
TRBD2,TRBV19,17,.,TRBJ2-1,CASSPETGLADYNEQFF,TGTGCCAGTAGTCCTGAGACGGGACTAGCGGACTACAATGAGCAGTTCTTC
TRBD1,TRBV28,17,.,TRBJ1-2,CASSLGLARDSHYGYAF,TGTGCCAGCAGTTTGGGCCTCGCCCGGGACAGCCACTATGGCTACGCCTTC
.,TRBV9,14,.,TRBJ2-7,CASSVVAENHEQYF,TGTGCCAGCAGCGTAGTAGCGGAAAACCACGAGCAGTACTTC
TRBD1,TRBV5-4,14,.,TRBJ1-4,CASSLDRGYEKLFF,TGTGCCAGCAGCTTGGACAGGGGGTATGAAAAACTGTTTTTT
.,TRBV9,18,.,TRBJ1-5,CASSVGEMDWGTDQPQHF,TGTGCCAGCAGCGTAGGCGAGATGGATTGGGGGACGGATCAGCCCCAGCATTTT
TRBD1,TRBV19,16,.,TRBJ1-3,CASSTGQGLSGNTIYF,TGTGCCAGTAGTACAGGACAGGGGCTCTCTGGAAACACCATATATTTT
.,TRBV18,16,.,TRBJ2-5,CASSPVKGGDGETQYF,TGTGCCAGCTCACCAGTTAAGGGGGGTGACGGAGAGACCCAGTACTTC
.,TRBV27,15,once,TRBJ2-7,CASSTRDAERNEQYF,TGTGCCAGCAGTACCCGGGACGCCGAGAGGAACGAGCAGTACTTC
.,TRBV5-1,16,.,TRBJ2-3,CASSPGTPASTDTQYF,TGCGCCAGCAGCCCAGGGACACCAGCTAGCACAGATACGCAGTATTTT
.,TRBV30,13,.,TRBJ2-2,CAWSGPVAGELFF,TGTGCCTGGAGCGGTCCCGTAGCCGGGGAGCTGTTTTTT
.,TRBV28,15,.,TRBJ2-7,CASSVASNRVHEQYF,TGTGCCAGCAGCGTTGCATCTAACAGGGTCCACGAGCAGTACTTC
TRBD1,TRBV29-1,13,.,TRBJ2-7,CSVVDRARDEQYF,TGCAGCGTTGTAGACAGGGCACGCGATGAGCAGTACTTC
.,TRBV14,16,.,TRBJ2-3,CASSQDGGTGTDTQYF,TGTGCCAGCAGCCAAGATGGGGGGACAGGCACAGATACGCAGTATTTT
.,TRBV5-1,13,.,TRBJ1-4,CASSSATNEKLFF,TGCGCCAGCAGCTCCGCAACTAATGAAAAACTGTTTTTT
.,TRBV5-4,14,.,TRBJ2-7,CASSLGEATYEQYF,TGTGCCAGCAGCCTCGGGGAGGCCACCTACGAGCAGTACTTC
.,TRBV5-1,15,.,TRBJ2-5,CASSPRGVSKETQYF,TGCGCCAGCAGCCCCCGAGGCGTGTCGAAAGAGACCCAGTACTTC
TRBD2,TRBV29-1,15,.,TRBJ2-1,CSASGLAASYNEVFF,TGCAGCGCCTCGGGACTAGCGGCTAGCTACAATGAGGTGTTCTTC
.,TRBV27,15,.,TRBJ1-2,CASRLSGNDCYGYTF,TGTGCCAGCAGATTATCCGGAAACGACTGCTATGGCTACACCTTC
.,TRBV6-4,14,.,TRBJ2-7,CARGPRILGDEQYF,TGTGCCAGGGGCCCTAGGATCCTTGGGGACGAGCAGTACTTC
.,TRBV7-2,16,once,TRBJ1-5,CASSQPKTDLNQPQHF,TGTGCCAGCAGCCAACCTAAGACAGACCTCAATCAGCCCCAGCATTTT
TRBD1,TRBV7-9,17,.,TRBJ2-1,CASSSRSGTGGYNEQFF,TGTGCCAGCAGCTCCAGGTCGGGGACAGGGGGCTACAATGAGCAGTTCTTC
.,TRBV14,12,once,TRBJ2-2,CASSQESGELFF,TGTGCCAGCAGCCAAGAAAGCGGGGAGCTGTTTTTT
.,TRBV14,16,.,TRBJ2-6,CASSQEAGAGANVLTF,TGTGCCAGCAGCCAAGAGGCAGGGGCAGGGGCCAACGTCCTGACTTTC
.,TRBV4-2,16,.,TRBJ2-1,CASSQVTADVYNEQFF,TGTGCCAGCAGCCAAGTCACAGCGGACGTCTACAATGAGCAGTTCTTC
.,TRBV27,14,.,TRBJ1-1,CASRTRQMNTEAFF,TGTGCCAGCAGGACTAGACAGATGAACACTGAAGCTTTCTTT
TRBD1,TRBV11-2,16,.,TRBJ2-3,CASSLSGQGAADTQYF,TGTGCCAGCAGCTTAAGTGGACAGGGGGCAGCCGATACGCAGTATTTT
TRBD2,TRBV11-2,19,.,TRBJ2-3,CASSLVGPRGLFYTDTQYF,TGTGCCAGCAGCTTAGTTGGGCCAAGGGGACTATTTTACACAGATACGCAGTATTTT
.,TRBV25-1,17,.,TRBJ2-3,CASSPKGGGTSTDTQYF,TGTGCCAGCAGTCCCAAGGGTGGGGGAACGAGCACAGATACGCAGTATTTT
TRBD1,TRBV27,14,.,TRBJ2-7,CASSFGTDLYEQYF,TGTGCCAGCAGTTTTGGGACAGATCTCTACGAGCAGTACTTC
.,TRBV6-5,15,.,TRBJ1-3,CASSATPYSGNTIYF,TGTGCCAGCAGCGCCACCCCGTACTCTGGAAACACCATATATTTT
.,TRBV6-5,15,once,TRBJ2-7,CASNPRMAGSYEQYF,TGTGCCAGCAATCCCCGGATGGCAGGGAGCTACGAGCAGTACTTC
.,TRBV9,13,once,TRBJ2-4,CASSASGGNIQYF,TGTGCCAGCAGCGCCTCTGGGGGGAACATTCAGTACTTC